Included here is one T cell receptor (beta chain) sequence, with context. Its specificity is unknown. Data came from immunoSEQ multiplex PCR; TCRdb stores just in-frame clones and leaves some out. The profile shows 95,000 to 100,000 clones, around 88% of them singletons. These data originate in a study of identifying expanded T cells in peripheral blood. V dropped 4 bases and J dropped 4 bases, with 13 bases sitting between them. Germline V gene lookup returns CDR1 ENHRY and CDR2 SYGVKD. The length of the CDR3 is 14 residues. Regarding the study as a whole: Differentially abundant clones: roughly 1.2 between replicates, about 17 at approximately 14 days, approximately 19 at four. Clone count variance between roughly 2-week samples rose with total template count.

Sequenced sample: blood. The chain joins TRBV10-3 to TRBJ1-2, with D possibly matching TRBD1 (6 bases). The clonotype comes from a person aged 18-70 years in good health. The CDR3 sequence is CAISGPTGTYGYTF. CDR3 nucleotides: TGTGCCATCAGTGGTCCAACAGGGACCTATGGCTACACCTTC.